These T cell receptor beta chains were read from a single sample in a study of a mutant IDH1 vaccine in newly diagnosed glioma. The repertoire was sequenced with immunoSEQ multiplex PCR; TCRdb's copy has only in-frame clones and lacks some. This table holds approximately 66,000 clones, approximately 80% found once. What these receptors recognize is not known. The sample here was PBMCs, taken from a glioma patient whose treatment included an IDH1 peptide vaccine. The source of these receptors is a man aged 25-45 years with glioma. Each CDR3 is given without its conserved first and last residue. Each record gives: V gene, J gene, CDR3 protein.

V gene: TRBV7-2; J gene: TRBJ1-6; CDR3 protein: ASSLLLQGPTVGLPLH
V gene: TRBV5-8; J gene: TRBJ2-7; CDR3 protein: ASTGFYEQY
V gene: TRBV11-2; J gene: TRBJ1-6; CDR3 protein: ASSQRASYNSPLH
V gene: TRBV28; J gene: TRBJ1-2; CDR3 protein: ASSVSRGNYGYT
V gene: TRBV28; J gene: TRBJ2-5; CDR3 protein: ASSPTGAQRTQY
V gene: TRBV14; J gene: TRBJ1-1; CDR3 protein: ASSVDWKGTEAF
V gene: TRBV11-2; J gene: TRBJ1-1; CDR3 protein: ASSLVVGGLKGKNTEAF
V gene: TRBV2; J gene: TRBJ1-6; CDR3 protein: ASSGGAGYNSPLH
V gene: TRBV5-1; J gene: TRBJ1-2; CDR3 protein: ASSLAGGASGYT
V gene: TRBV7-9; J gene: TRBJ2-7; CDR3 protein: ASSDGTYEQY
V gene: TRBV5-1; J gene: TRBJ2-5; CDR3 protein: ASSFETETQY
V gene: TRBV15; J gene: TRBJ1-1; CDR3 protein: ATSRGGTDPEAF
V gene: TRBV7-9; J gene: TRBJ2-7; CDR3 protein: ASSSLATYEQY
V gene: TRBV18; J gene: TRBJ1-1; CDR3 protein: ASSPIGDGGTEAF
V gene: TRBV6-1; J gene: TRBJ1-2; CDR3 protein: ASRDPRQGFGYT
V gene: TRBV11-2; J gene: TRBJ1-5; CDR3 protein: ASSLGGQGNQPQH
V gene: TRBV27; J gene: TRBJ1-6; CDR3 protein: ASSVRDRNSPLH
V gene: TRBV18; J gene: TRBJ1-2; CDR3 protein: ASLDVEYGYT
V gene: TRBV4-2; J gene: TRBJ2-1; CDR3 protein: ASSQDLMEYSGVYNEQF
V gene: TRBV19; J gene: TRBJ1-5; CDR3 protein: ASNTANNQPQH
V gene: TRBV13; J gene: TRBJ1-1; CDR3 protein: ASSLGLIGPGRNTEAF
V gene: TRBV19; J gene: TRBJ1-2; CDR3 protein: ASNVAEGDSHGYT